The 7 T cell receptor beta chains in this list originate from one sample, sequenced in a study of cytomegalovirus exposure and HLA in healthy donors. Repertoires were generated with immunoSEQ multiplex PCR, while TCRdb's copy carries only in-frame clones and drops some. The table includes roughly 130,000 clones, around nine tenths detected once. The sample was PBMCs. These receptors all stem from a man aged 30-40 years in good health and CMV-seronegative.

The chain links TRBV5-1 to TRBJ1-2; D is unclear. Germline CDR1 SGHRS, CDR2 YFSETQ. This CDR3 has 14 residues. V was pared by 0 bases and J by 7 bases, with 13 bases between. CDR3 loop: CASSLVRPGGGYTF. The CDR3 bases are TGCGCCAGCAGCTTGGTACGCCCGGGAGGTGGCTACACCTTC.

V gene TRBV5-6 combines with J gene TRBJ2-2; D gene unclear. The CDR3 is 13 residues long. V was clipped by 1 base and J by 3 bases, with 4 bases between them. CDR1 and CDR2 (germline): SGHDT, YYEEEE. Here the CDR3 reads CASSLLHTGELFF. In DNA, the CDR3 is TGTGCCAGCAGCTTGCTCCACACCGGGGAGCTGTTTTTT.

This chain connects TRBV28 to TRBJ1-2; unclear D gene. This CDR3 spans 16 amino acids. Per the germline V gene, CDR1 is MDHEN and CDR2 is SYDVKM. V gave up 3 bases and J gave up 2 bases, with 16 bases separating them. CDR3 loop: CASSFTRPGINYGYTF. Written as DNA, the CDR3 is TGTGCCAGCAGTTTTACCCGGCCGGGGATAAACTATGGCTACACCTTC.

This chain joins TRBV28 and TRBJ1-6, with 7 bases that match TRBD1. The germline CDR1 and CDR2 sequences are MDHEN and SYDVKM. V gave up 5 bases and J gave up 5 bases; unmatched junction bases: 3. The CDR3 loop spans 14 amino acids. This CDR3 reads CASSPGTDNSPLHF. The CDR3 region has the DNA TGTGCCAGCAGTCCCGGGACAGATAATTCACCCCTCCACTTT.

The chain has TRBV7-9 and TRBJ2-1, with 7 bases that match TRBD1. Trimming cost V 10 bases and J 1 base; bases outside gene matches: 7. The CDR3 length is 14 residues. Germline V gene lookup returns CDR1 SEHNR and CDR2 FQNEAQ (reference sequence). The CDR3 is CAISGGRSYNEQFF. The CDR3 nucleotides are TGTGCCATCTCAGGGGGTCGGTCCTACAATGAGCAGTTCTTC.

V is TRBV7-2 and J is TRBJ1-2, with TRBD1 matching 7 bases. Looked up from germline, CDR1 is SGHTA and CDR2 is FQGNSA. CDR3 length: 13 residues. The V and J ends lost 1 base and 4 bases, in that order; junction bases with no gene match: 0. This CDR3 reads CASSLEGAYGYTF. The CDR3 DNA is TGTGCCAGCAGCTTAGAGGGGGCCTATGGCTACACCTTC.

V gene TRBV2 combines with J gene TRBJ2-6; tentatively, D is TRBD1 (5 bases). The CDR3 contains 15 residues. The V end lost 6 bases, the J end lost 4 bases, and 13 bases lay between the germline ends. Germline lookup yields CDR1 SNHLY and CDR2 FYNNEI. This chain's CDR3 is CASRRQGSGANVLTF. CDR3 nucleotides: TGTGCCAGCAGGCGTCAGGGATCCGGGGCCAACGTCCTGACTTTC.